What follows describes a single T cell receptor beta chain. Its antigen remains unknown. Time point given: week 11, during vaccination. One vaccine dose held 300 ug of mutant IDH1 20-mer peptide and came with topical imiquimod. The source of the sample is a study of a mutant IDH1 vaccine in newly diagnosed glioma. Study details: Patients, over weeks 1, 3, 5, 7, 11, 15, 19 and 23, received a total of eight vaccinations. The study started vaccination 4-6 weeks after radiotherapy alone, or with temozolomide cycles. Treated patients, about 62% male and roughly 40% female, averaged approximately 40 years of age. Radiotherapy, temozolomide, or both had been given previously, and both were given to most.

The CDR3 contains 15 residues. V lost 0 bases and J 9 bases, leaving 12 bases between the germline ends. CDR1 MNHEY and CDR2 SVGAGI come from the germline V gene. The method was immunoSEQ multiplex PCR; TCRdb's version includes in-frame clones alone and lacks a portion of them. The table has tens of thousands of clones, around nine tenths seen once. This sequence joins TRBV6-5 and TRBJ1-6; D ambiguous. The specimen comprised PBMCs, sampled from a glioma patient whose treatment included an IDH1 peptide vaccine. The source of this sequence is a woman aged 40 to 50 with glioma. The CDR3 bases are TGTGCCAGCAGTTACTCGGGTGTTTTGGGTTCACCCCTCCACTTT. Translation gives CASSYSGVLGSPLHF.